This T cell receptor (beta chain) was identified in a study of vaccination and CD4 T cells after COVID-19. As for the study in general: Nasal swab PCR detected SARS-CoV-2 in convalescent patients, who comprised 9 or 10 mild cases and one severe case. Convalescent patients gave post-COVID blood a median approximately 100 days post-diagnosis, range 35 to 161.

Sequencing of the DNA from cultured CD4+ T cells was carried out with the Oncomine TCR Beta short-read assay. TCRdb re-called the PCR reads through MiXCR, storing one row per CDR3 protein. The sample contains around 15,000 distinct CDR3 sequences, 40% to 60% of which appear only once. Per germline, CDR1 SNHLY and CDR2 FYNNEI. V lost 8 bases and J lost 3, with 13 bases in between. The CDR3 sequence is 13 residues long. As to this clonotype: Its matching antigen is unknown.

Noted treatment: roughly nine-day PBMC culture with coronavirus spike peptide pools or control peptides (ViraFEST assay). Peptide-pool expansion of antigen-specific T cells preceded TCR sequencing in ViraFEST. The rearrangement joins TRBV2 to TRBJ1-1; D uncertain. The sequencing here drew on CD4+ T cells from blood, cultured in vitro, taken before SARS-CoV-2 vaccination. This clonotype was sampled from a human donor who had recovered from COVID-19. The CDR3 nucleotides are TGTGCCAGCTTTGGTCAGCAATACACTGAAGCTTTCTTT. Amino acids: CASFGQQYTEAFF.